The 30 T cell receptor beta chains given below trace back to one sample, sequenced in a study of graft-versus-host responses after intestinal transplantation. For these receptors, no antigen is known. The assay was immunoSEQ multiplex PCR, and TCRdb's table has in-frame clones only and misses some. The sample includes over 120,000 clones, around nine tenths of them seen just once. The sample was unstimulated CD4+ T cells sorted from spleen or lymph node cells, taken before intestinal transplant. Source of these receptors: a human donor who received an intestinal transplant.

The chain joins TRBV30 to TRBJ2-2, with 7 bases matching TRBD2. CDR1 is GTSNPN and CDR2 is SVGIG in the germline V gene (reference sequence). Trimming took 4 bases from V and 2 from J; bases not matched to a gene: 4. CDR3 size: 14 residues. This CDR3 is CAWMTGGNTGELFF. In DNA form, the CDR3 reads TGTGCCTGGATGACGGGAGGTAACACCGGGGAGCTGTTTTTT. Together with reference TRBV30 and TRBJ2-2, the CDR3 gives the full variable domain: SQTIHQWPATLVQPVGSPLSLECTVEGTSNPNLYWYRQAAGRGLQLLFYSVGIGQISSEVPQNLSASRPQDRQFILSSKKLLLSDSGFYLCAWMTGGNTGELFFGEGSRLTVL.

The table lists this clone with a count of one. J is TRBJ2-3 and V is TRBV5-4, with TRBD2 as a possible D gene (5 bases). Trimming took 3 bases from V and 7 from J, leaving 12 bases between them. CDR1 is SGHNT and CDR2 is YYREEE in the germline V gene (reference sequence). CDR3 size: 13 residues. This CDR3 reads CASSSPASNTQYF. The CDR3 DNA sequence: TGTGCCAGCAGCTCCCCGGCTAGCAATACGCAGTATTTT.

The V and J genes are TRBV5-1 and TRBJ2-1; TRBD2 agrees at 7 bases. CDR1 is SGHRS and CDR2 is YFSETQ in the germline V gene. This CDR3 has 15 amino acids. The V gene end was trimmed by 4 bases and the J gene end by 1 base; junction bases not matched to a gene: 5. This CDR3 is CASSGEGLSYNEQFF. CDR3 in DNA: TGCGCCAGCAGCGGGGAGGGCCTGTCCTACAATGAGCAGTTCTTC.

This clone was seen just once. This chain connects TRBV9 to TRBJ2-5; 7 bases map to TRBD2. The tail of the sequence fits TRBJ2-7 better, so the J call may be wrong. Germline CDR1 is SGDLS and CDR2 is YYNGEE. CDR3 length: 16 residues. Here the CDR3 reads CASSVDPAGVPYEQYF. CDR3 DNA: TGTGCCAGCAGCGTAGATCCGGCGGGGGTTCCCTACGAGCAGTACTTC.

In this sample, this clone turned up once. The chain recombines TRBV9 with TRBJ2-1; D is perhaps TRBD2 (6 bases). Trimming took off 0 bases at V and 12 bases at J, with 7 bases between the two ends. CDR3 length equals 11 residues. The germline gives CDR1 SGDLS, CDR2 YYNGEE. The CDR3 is CASSVGGAQFF. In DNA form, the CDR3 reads TGTGCCAGCAGCGTAGGCGGGGCGCAGTTCTTC.

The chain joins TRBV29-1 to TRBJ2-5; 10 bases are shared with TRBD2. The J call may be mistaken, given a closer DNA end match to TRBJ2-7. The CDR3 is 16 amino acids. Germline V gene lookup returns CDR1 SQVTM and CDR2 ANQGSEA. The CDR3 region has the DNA TGCAGCGTTAGAGGGACTAGCGCCTTTCGCTCCTACGAGCAGTACTTC. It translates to CSVRGTSAFRSYEQYF.

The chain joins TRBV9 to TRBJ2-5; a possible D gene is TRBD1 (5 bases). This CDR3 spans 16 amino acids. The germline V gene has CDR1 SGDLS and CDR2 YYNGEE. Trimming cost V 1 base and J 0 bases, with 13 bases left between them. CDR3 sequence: CASSVLGLSNQETQYF. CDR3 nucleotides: TGTGCCAGCAGCGTACTGGGGCTGTCGAACCAAGAGACCCAGTACTTC.

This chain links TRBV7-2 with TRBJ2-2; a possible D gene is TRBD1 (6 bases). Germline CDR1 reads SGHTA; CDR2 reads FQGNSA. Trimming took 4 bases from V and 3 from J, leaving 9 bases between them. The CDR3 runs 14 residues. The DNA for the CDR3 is TGTGCCAGCAGCTCCGGGACATACACCGGGGAGCTGTTTTTT. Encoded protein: CASSSGTYTGELFF.

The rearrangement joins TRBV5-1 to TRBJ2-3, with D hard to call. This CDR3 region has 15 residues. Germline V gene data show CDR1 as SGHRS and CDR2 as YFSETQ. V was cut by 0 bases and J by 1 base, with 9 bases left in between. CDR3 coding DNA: TGCGCCAGCAGCTTGGGGATGACGGGCACAGATACGCAGTATTTT. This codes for CASSLGMTGTDTQYF.

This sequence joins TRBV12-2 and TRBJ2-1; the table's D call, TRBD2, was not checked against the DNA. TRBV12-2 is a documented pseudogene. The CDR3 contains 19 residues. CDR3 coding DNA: TGTGCAAGTCGCACCCCCGGGACTAGCGGGAGGGTGGGTTACAATGAGCAGTTCTTC. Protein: CASRTPGTSGRVGYNEQFF.

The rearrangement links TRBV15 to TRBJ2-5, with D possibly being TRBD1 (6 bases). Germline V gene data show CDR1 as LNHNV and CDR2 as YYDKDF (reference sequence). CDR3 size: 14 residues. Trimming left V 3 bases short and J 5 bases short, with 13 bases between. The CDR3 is CATSSGQLRETQYF. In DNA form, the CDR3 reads TGTGCCACCAGCAGTGGACAGCTAAGGGAGACCCAGTACTTC.

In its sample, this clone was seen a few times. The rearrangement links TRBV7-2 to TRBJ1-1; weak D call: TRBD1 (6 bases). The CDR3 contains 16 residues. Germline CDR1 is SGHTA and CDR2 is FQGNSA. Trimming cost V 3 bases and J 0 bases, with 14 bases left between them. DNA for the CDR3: TGTGCCAGCAGCTTGGTATTCACAGGGTTGAACACTGAAGCTTTCTTT. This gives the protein CASSLVFTGLNTEAFF.

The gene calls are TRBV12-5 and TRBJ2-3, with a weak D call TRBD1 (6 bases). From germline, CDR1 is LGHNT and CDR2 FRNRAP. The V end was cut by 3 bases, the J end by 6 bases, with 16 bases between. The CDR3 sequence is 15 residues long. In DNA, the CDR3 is TGTGCTAGTGGTTTAGGGGGTTCCTGGGTGGATACGCAGTATTTT. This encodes CASGLGGSWVDTQYF.

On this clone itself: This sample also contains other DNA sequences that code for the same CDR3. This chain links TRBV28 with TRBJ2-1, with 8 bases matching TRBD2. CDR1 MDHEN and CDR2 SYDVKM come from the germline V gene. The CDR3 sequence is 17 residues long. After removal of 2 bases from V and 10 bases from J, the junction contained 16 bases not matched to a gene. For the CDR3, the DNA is TGTGCCAGCAGTTTAGGTCAAGCGGGGGAAAGATCCGGGGAGCAGTTCTTC. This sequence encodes CASSLGQAGERSGEQFF.

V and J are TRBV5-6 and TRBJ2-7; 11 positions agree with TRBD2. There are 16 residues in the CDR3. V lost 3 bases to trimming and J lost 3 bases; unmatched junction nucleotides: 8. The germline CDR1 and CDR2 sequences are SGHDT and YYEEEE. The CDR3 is CASSSWGGTSGYEQYF. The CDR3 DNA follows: TGTGCCAGCAGCTCCTGGGGAGGGACTAGCGGCTACGAGCAGTACTTC.

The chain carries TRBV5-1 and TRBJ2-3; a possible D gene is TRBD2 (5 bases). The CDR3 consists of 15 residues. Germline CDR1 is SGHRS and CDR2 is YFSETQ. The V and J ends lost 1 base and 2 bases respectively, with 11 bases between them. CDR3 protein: CASSLLDSNTDTQYF. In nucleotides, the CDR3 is TGCGCCAGCAGCTTGTTGGACTCGAACACAGATACGCAGTATTTT.

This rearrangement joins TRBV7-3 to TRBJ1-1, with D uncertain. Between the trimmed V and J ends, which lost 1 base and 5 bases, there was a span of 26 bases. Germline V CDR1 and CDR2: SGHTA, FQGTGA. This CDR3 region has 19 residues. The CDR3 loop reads CASSLNGANPTRKQTEAFF. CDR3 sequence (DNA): TGTGCCAGCAGCTTAAACGGCGCGAACCCCACTAGGAAGCAGACTGAAGCTTTCTTT.

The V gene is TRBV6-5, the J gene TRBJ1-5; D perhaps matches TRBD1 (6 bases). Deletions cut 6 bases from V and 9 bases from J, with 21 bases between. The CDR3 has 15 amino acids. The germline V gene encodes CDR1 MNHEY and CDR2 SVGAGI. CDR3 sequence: CASRKTGIKGPPQHF. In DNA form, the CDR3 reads TGTGCCAGCAGGAAAACAGGGATCAAGGGCCCGCCCCAGCATTTT.

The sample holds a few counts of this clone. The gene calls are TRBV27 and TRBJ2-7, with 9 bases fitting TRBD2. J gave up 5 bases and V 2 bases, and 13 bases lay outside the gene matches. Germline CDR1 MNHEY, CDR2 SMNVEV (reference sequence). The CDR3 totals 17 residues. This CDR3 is CASSLPRASGMLHEQYF. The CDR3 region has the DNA TGTGCCAGCAGTTTACCCAGGGCTAGCGGGATGTTGCACGAGCAGTACTTC.

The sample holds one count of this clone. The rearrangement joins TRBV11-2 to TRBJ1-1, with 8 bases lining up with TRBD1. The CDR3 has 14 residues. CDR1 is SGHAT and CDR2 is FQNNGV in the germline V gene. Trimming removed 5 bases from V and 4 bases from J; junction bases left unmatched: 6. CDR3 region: CASSRSGGVTEAFF. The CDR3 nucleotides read TGTGCCAGCAGCAGATCAGGGGGCGTCACTGAAGCTTTCTTT.

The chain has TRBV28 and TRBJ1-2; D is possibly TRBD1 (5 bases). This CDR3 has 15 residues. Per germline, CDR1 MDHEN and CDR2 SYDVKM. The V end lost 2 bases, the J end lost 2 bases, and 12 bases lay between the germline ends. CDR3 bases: TGTGCCAGCAGTTTAGCCCACGGGGGGAACTATGGCTACACCTTC. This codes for CASSLAHGGNYGYTF.

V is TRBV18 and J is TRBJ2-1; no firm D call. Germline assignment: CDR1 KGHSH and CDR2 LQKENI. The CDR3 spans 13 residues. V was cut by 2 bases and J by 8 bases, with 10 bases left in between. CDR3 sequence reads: CASSPTLVYEQFF. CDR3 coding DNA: TGTGCCAGCTCACCAACCCTGGTGTATGAGCAGTTCTTC.

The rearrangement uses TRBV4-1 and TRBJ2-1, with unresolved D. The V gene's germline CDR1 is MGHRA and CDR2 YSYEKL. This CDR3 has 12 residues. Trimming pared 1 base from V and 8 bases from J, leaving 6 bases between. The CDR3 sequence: CASSQGPYEQFF. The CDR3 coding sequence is TGCGCCAGCAGCCAAGGGCCGTATGAGCAGTTCTTC.

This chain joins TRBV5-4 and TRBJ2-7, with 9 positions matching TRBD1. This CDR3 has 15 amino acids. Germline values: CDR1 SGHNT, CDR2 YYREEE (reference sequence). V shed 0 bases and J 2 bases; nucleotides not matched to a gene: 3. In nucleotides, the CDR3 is TGTGCCAGCAGCTTGGGGGACAGGGTCCCCTACGAGCAGTACTTC. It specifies CASSLGDRVPYEQYF.

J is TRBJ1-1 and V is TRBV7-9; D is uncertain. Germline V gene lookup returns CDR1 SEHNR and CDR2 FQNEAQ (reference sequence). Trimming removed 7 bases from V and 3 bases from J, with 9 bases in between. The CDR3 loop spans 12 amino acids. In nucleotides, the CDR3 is TGTGCCAGCACTCAACAGCACACTGAAGCTTTCTTT. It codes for CASTQQHTEAFF.

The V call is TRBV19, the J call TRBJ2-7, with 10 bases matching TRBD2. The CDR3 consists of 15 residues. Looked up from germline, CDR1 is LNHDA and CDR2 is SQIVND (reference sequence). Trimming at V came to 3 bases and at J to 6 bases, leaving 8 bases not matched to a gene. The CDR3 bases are TGTGCCAGTAGTATCAGCGGGAGGGCCGGAGGCGAGCAGTACTTC. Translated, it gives CASSISGRAGGEQYF.

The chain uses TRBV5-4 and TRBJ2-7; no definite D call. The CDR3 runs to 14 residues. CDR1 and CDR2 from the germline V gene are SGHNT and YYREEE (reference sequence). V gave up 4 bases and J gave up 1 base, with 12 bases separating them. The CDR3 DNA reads TGTGCCAGCAGCCTGTCGTACAGATCCTACGAGCAGTACTTC. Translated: CASSLSYRSYEQYF. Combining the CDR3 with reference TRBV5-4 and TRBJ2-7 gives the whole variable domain ETGVTQSPTHLIKTRGQQVTLRCSSQSGHNTVSWYQQALGQGPQFIFQYYREEENGRGNFPPRFSGLQFPNYSSELNVNALELDDSALYLCASSLSYRSYEQYFGPGTRLTVT.

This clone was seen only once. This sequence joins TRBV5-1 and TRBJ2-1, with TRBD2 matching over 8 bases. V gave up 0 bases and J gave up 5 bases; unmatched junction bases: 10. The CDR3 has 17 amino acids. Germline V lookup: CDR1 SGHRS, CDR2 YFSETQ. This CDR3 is CASSLGAPLAGHNEQFF. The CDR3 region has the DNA TGCGCCAGCAGCTTGGGGGCCCCTCTAGCGGGCCACAATGAGCAGTTCTTC.

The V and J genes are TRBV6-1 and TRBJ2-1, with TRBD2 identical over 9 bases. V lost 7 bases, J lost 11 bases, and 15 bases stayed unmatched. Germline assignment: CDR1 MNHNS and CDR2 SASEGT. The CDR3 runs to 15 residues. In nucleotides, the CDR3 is TGTGCCAGCACTCAGGCGGCTAGCGGGATCGGGAAGCAGTTCTTC. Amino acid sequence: CASTQAASGIGKQFF.

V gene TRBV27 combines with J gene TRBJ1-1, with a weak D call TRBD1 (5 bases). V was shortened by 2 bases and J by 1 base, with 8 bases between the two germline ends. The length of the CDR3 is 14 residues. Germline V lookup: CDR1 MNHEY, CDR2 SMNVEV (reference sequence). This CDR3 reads CASSLRTKNTEAFF. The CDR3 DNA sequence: TGTGCCAGCAGTTTAAGGACAAAGAACACTGAAGCTTTCTTT.